Listed below are T cell receptor beta chains from one sample, sequenced in a study of pediatric ulcerative colitis. Profiling relied on immunoSEQ multiplex PCR, and the TCRdb table lists in-frame clones only, not all of them. The sample holds around 64,000 clones, 77% seen once. The specimen sequenced was blood. Receptors originate from a boy younger than 18 with moderate ulcerative colitis. Both conserved end residues are part of each CDR3. Each record gives: V gene, CDR3 protein.

V: TRBV5-6
CDR3: CASSLAGRGPGYTF

V: TRBV5-1
CDR3: CASSLGQGIGKLFF

V: TRBV9
CDR3: CASSVVGAGGYNEQFF

V: TRBV6-5
CDR3: CASRRDRSNYGYTF

V: TRBV19
CDR3: CASSSRATGASYEQYF

V: TRBV5-1
CDR3: CASSLAGTGIESGYTF

V: TRBV7-2
CDR3: CASSLAEVRETQYF

V: TRBV7-3
CDR3: CASSSQENTEAFF

V: TRBV25-1
CDR3: CASSQGMVTEAFF

V: TRBV21-1
CDR3: CASKAGGEETQYF

V: TRBV7-2
CDR3: CASSLAMRGSSYNEQFF

V: TRBV19
CDR3: CASRFSYNEQFF

V: TRBV7-9
CDR3: CASSLARGSPTSHTQYF

V: TRBV5-4
CDR3: CASSLEWEGRGDTQYF

V: TRBV5-8
CDR3: CASSSLAGGYNEQFF

V: TRBV19
CDR3: CASRETVQETQYF

V: TRBV29-1
CDR3: CSVEDGTSGKTDTQYF

V: TRBV12-5
CDR3: CASGSPGANEQFF

V: TRBV14
CDR3: CASSLDRGRPYEQYF

V: TRBV5-4
CDR3: CASSLEGSWNTEAFF

V: TRBV30
CDR3: CAWSASLNQPQHF

V: TRBV27
CDR3: CASSPGPGNQPQHF

V: TRBV5-1
CDR3: CASSGGTGYGYTF

V: TRBV6-6
CDR3: CATGLVTEQFF

V: TRBV5-1
CDR3: CASSSLGTSYEQYF

V: TRBV15
CDR3: CATSRVSGESAFF

V: TRBV18
CDR3: CASSPQGHRNYEQYF

V: TRBV25-1
CDR3: CASSKGVGGYTF

V: TRBV15
CDR3: CATSRDITVILGTGELFF

V: TRBV19
CDR3: CASSPQGGYSNQPQHF

V: TRBV5-1
CDR3: CASSFGSRGLANYGYTF

V: TRBV19
CDR3: CASSVRTGGWTEAFF

V: TRBV9
CDR3: CASNPDGGFYNYGYTF

V: TRBV7-2
CDR3: CASSFGRTEAFF

V: TRBV9
CDR3: CASSMTNTGELFF

V: TRBV2
CDR3: CASKLETAAYEQYF

V: TRBV27
CDR3: CASSRDRGLSGNTIYF

V: TRBV19
CDR3: CASSSRVSNTEAFF

V: TRBV11-3
CDR3: CASSPQGENTEAFF

V: TRBV18
CDR3: CASSPTSYEQYF

V: TRBV27
CDR3: CASSSWEGRGGNQPQHF

V: TRBV25-1
CDR3: CASSDLVPSTDTQYF

V: TRBV9
CDR3: CASSVTGTGVGNTEAFF

V: TRBV19
CDR3: CASREGGLHEQFF

V: TRBV7-9
CDR3: CASSPGPTTNEKLFF

V: TRBV11-1
CDR3: CASSLGGLAGGSSF

V: TRBV29-1
CDR3: CSVEVGGRTGELFF

V: TRBV25-1
CDR3: CASSEGQPNTGELFF

V: TRBV6-1
CDR3: CASSEKLWGNIDYGYTF